A single sample gave rise to the 13 T cell receptor beta chains below, sequenced in a study of T-cell reconstitution after alpha-beta-depleted transplantation in children. It was with unique molecular identifiers that the TCRbeta library was prepared. A single record per CDR3 protein comes from TCRdb applying MiXCR to the PCR reads. The sample has 200,000 to 250,000 distinct CDR3 sequences, around 9.6% seen once. The starting material was PBMCs from the stem cell graft donor, obtained from the stem cell graft. These receptors all come from a human donor who donated a stem cell graft to a child with acute lymphoblastic leukemia.

The gene calls are TRBV5-1 and TRBJ1-1; no reliable D call. The V end lost 0 bases, the J end lost 9 bases, and 6 bases lay between the germline ends. The CDR3 is made up of 11 amino acids. The V gene's germline CDR1 is SGHRS and CDR2 YFSETQ. This CDR3 reads CASSLDSQAFF. Written as DNA, the CDR3 is TGCGCCAGCAGCTTGGACAGTCAAGCTTTCTTT.

There are a few counts of this clonotype. The CDR3 loop is CAWSQERGAYNEQFF. DNA for the CDR3: TGTGCCTGGAGTCAGGAGCGGGGGGCTTACAATGAGCAGTTCTTC. The gene calls are TRBV30 and TRBJ2-1; TRBD2 matches at 9 bases. Germline V lookup: CDR1 GTSNPN, CDR2 SVGIG (reference sequence). The CDR3 runs 15 residues. The trim removed 2 bases at V and 4 bases at J, leaving 6 bases unmatched.

The chain combines TRBV25-1 with TRBJ1-2, with D possibly TRBD1 on 6 matching bases. Trimming removed 2 bases at V and 2 bases at J, with 18 bases between. In germline, CDR1 is MGHDK, CDR2 SYGVNS. The CDR3 length is 17 residues. The CDR3 region has the DNA TGTGCCAGCAGTGAAGATTTGCTGGACAGTTCCAACTATGGCTACACCTTC. Its protein product is CASSEDLLDSSNYGYTF.

This clonotype was seen repeatedly, ten times or more. V and J are TRBV7-2 and TRBJ2-3, with D perhaps matching TRBD2 (5 bases). The CDR3 sequence is 14 residues long. CDR1 is SGHTA, CDR2 FQGNSA, per germline. Deletions cut 7 bases from V and 4 bases from J, with 15 bases between. This chain's CDR3 is CASTSSSSADTQYF. CDR3 coding DNA: TGTGCCAGCACCTCAAGTAGTAGCGCAGATACGCAGTATTTT.

On this clonotype itself: Compared with germline, one end of the junction differs, possibly owing to a read error. This sequence joins TRBV6-1 and TRBJ2-7, with 8 nucleotides matching TRBD2. CDR3 length: 15 amino acids. From germline, CDR1 is MNHNS and CDR2 SASEGT. In DNA form, the CDR3 reads TGTGGCAGCAGTCTCCCTCGCGGGGGGCCCTACGAGCAGTACTTC. It yields the protein CGSSLPRGGPYEQYF.

This sequence joins TRBV5-1 and TRBJ2-1, with a weak D call TRBD1 (6 bases). Trimming left V 2 bases short and J 5 bases short, with 11 bases between. Germline lookup yields CDR1 SGHRS and CDR2 YFSETQ. The CDR3 is 14 amino acids. Here the CDR3 reads CASSLQGSDNEQFF. The DNA of the CDR3 is TGCGCCAGCAGCTTACAGGGTTCCGACAATGAGCAGTTCTTC.

This clonotype was seen a handful of times. The chain recombines TRBV6-5 with TRBJ1-2; 7 bases are shared with TRBD1. The germline V gene has CDR1 MNHEY and CDR2 SVGAGI. With V trimmed by 2 bases and J by 8 bases, 11 bases remained unmatched. This CDR3 has 15 amino acids. The CDR3 reads CASSYGETGTSGYTF. CDR3 coding DNA: TGTGCCAGCAGTTACGGAGAGACAGGGACATCCGGCTACACCTTC.

The gene calls are TRBV7-2 and TRBJ2-1; unclear D gene. The CDR3 consists of 15 residues. Trimming shortened V by 1 base and J by 2 bases, and 9 bases separated the two germline ends. Germline V gene sequence: CDR1 SGHTA, CDR2 FQGNSA. The CDR3 spells CASSLVSDPYNEQFF. In DNA form, the CDR3 reads TGTGCCAGCAGCTTAGTCTCTGACCCCTACAATGAGCAGTTCTTC.

This clonotype was picked up many times. The V call is TRBV27, the J call TRBJ2-2, with a tentative D call TRBD1 (6 bases). Per the germline V gene, CDR1 is MNHEY and CDR2 is SMNVEV (reference sequence). CDR3 size: 16 residues. V dropped 8 bases and J dropped 3 bases, with 19 bases sitting between them. CDR3 amino acids: CASSSPGVVDTGELFF. The CDR3, as DNA: TGTGCCAGCTCGAGTCCAGGGGTTGTTGACACCGGGGAGCTGTTTTTT.

This clonotype appeared many times. The gene calls are TRBV6-2 or TRBV6-3 and TRBJ2-5; TRBD2 matches at 7 bases. After removal of 6 bases from V and 6 bases from J, the junction contained 16 bases not matched to a gene. This CDR3 is built from 16 residues. From germline, CDR1 is MNHEY and CDR2 SVGEGT. CDR3 coding DNA: TGTGCCAGCAGCGACTCTCCGGGACTAACTAGAAAGACCCAGTACTTC. Translation: CASSDSPGLTRKTQYF.

This clonotype was observed at least ten times. The V call is TRBV11-3, the J call TRBJ2-2; 8 bases agree with TRBD1. Germline trimming cut 3 bases from V and 1 base from J; bases unmatched to any gene: 1. The CDR3 has 15 residues. Looked up from germline, CDR1 is SGHNT and CDR2 is YENEEA. The CDR3 DNA sequence: TGTGCCAGCAGCTTTGGGACAGGGAACACCGGGGAGCTGTTTTTT. Translation gives CASSFGTGNTGELFF.

This clonotype showed up just a few times. The J gene is TRBJ2-3, the V gene TRBV20-1; 9 nucleotides line up with TRBD1. Germline values: CDR1 DFQATT, CDR2 SNEGSKA (reference sequence). The CDR3 is 14 residues long. Trimming cost V 6 bases and J 4 bases; bases outside gene matches: 8. The CDR3 reads CSAQQGAYADTQYF. The DNA for the CDR3 is TGCAGTGCCCAACAGGGGGCGTATGCAGATACGCAGTATTTT.

This rearrangement joins TRBV18 to TRBJ2-6; the match to TRBD2 covers 7 bases. This CDR3 contains 15 residues. Germline V gene data show CDR1 as KGHSH and CDR2 as LQKENI. The V segment lost 6 bases and the J segment 2 bases; nucleotides outside the gene matches: 4. The CDR3 DNA sequence: TGTGCCAGCTCTCAGGGAGGGACTGGGGCCAACGTCCTGACTTTC. Its protein is CASSQGGTGANVLTF.